This T cell receptor beta chain was identified in a study of blood T cell repertoires in COVID-19. Study as a whole: The origin of the acute and convalescent COVID-19 samples was the United States, Italy and Spain. Sources were T cells, B-cell-depleted T cells, or PBMCs; the material itself was cDNA or gDNA.

The V gene end was trimmed by 3 bases and the J gene end by 5 bases; junction bases not matched to a gene: 7. CDR1 is DFQATT, CDR2 SNEGSKA, per germline (reference sequence). This CDR3 spans 14 amino acids. TCRdb keeps only in-frame clones here, not all; method: immunoSEQ multiplex PCR. The sample holds roughly 51,000 clones, around 87% seen once. The receptor's source is a man between 50 and 59 years old with active COVID-19. This chain joins TRBV20-1 and TRBJ2-3; 8 nucleotides line up with TRBD2. Sequenced: peripheral blood. The CDR3 here is CSASSGGRGDTQYF. CDR3 nucleotides: TGCAGTGCTAGTTCGGGGGGGCGAGGAGATACGCAGTATTTT.